In its sample, the clone carrying this T cell receptor (beta chain) was seen once. This record belongs to a study of T cell responses to AZD1222 COVID-19 vaccine. Germline CDR1 and CDR2: KGHDR and SFDVKD. The CDR3 runs 14 residues. Trimming stripped 7 bases from V and 0 bases from J, with 11 bases between. Measured with immunoSEQ multiplex PCR; TCRdb has only the in-frame clones, and not every one. The sample holds under 100,000 clones, 85% to 95% seen once. The clonotype was recovered from an adult in good health. V usage is TRBV24-1 and J usage is TRBJ1-1; D possibly corresponds to TRBD1 (5 bases). The source material was peripheral blood, sampled on day 0 of AZD1222 vaccination. This CDR3 is CATSGANVNTEAFF. CDR3 nucleotides: TGTGCCACCAGCGGGGCCAATGTGAACACTGAAGCTTTCTTT.